What follows are 24 T cell receptor beta chains derived from one specimen sequenced in a study of blood T cell repertoires in COVID-19 (dated by TCRdb to the early 2020s). Library preparation employed the immunoSEQ multiplex PCR assay. In its TCRdb copy, this immuneACCESS table keeps in-frame sequences only and misses some clones. Where compared with another copy, unresolved V genes explain less than half of these, and the others have no known cause. This sample comprises about 200,000 clones, more than 70% of them detected only once. The top ten clones comprise around 1.5% of the sample. Specimen: peripheral blood. The source is a young man with active or convalescent COVID-19.

The chain recombines TRBV10-1 with TRBJ2-3; possibly TRBD1 for D (6 bases). Germline V gives CDR1 WNHNN, CDR2 SYGVQD (reference sequence). The V end was cut by 1 base, the J end by 4 bases, with 12 bases between. This CDR3 has 15 residues. CDR3 sequence: CASSEFQGQADTQYF. The CDR3 region has the DNA TGCGCCAGCAGTGAGTTTCAGGGGCAGGCAGATACGCAGTATTTT.

The genes are TRBV6-5 and TRBJ1-2, with a weak D call TRBD1 (6 bases). Germline V gives CDR1 MNHEY, CDR2 SVGAGI. The CDR3 has 13 amino acids. V gave up 6 bases and J gave up 5 bases, with 13 bases separating them. CDR3 DNA: TGTGCCAGCAGGAGGGAGGGACAATATGGCTACACCTTC. It codes for CASRREGQYGYTF.

The chain has TRBV7-9 and TRBJ1-5, with a weak D call TRBD1 (6 bases). CDR1 SEHNR and CDR2 FQNEAQ come from the germline V gene (reference sequence). This CDR3 is 14 amino acids long. The germline V and J ends were trimmed by 1 base and 2 bases, with 6 bases remaining between them. CDR3 amino acids: CASSLEGGNQPQHF. CDR3 sequence (DNA): TGTGCCAGCAGCTTAGAGGGGGGCAATCAGCCCCAGCATTTT.

The chain employs TRBV5-1 and TRBJ1-1; weak D call: TRBD1 (6 bases). V lost 4 bases and J 1 base, leaving 11 bases between the germline ends. CDR3 length: 14 residues. The V gene's germline CDR1 is SGHRS and CDR2 YFSETQ. CDR3 in amino acids: CASSVDRPNTEAFF. The CDR3 coding sequence is TGCGCCAGCAGCGTTGACAGGCCGAACACTGAAGCTTTCTTT.

V is TRBV30 and J is TRBJ1-2; D remains ambiguous. Germline V gene lookup returns CDR1 GTSNPN and CDR2 SVGIG (reference sequence). Trimming shortened V by 0 bases and J by 7 bases, and 12 bases separated the two germline ends. This CDR3 contains 13 residues. CDR3 protein: CAWSVRLEGGYTF. In nucleotides, the CDR3 is TGTGCCTGGAGTGTACGACTGGAGGGTGGCTACACCTTC.

This chain links TRBV19 with TRBJ1-2; D might be TRBD1 (5 bases). CDR3 size: 16 residues. Deletions cut 6 bases from V and 1 base from J, with 18 bases between. CDR1 LNHDA and CDR2 SQIVND come from the germline V gene (reference sequence). This CDR3 is CASRRGGLAHNYGYTF. DNA for the CDR3: TGTGCCAGTAGACGCGGGGGGTTGGCCCATAACTATGGCTACACCTTC.

The CDR3 protein is CASSESGQSYSGNTIYF. CDR3 coding DNA: TGTGCCAGCAGTGAATCGGGACAGTCCTACTCTGGAAACACCATATATTTT. This chain uses TRBV6-1 with TRBJ1-3; 7 positions match TRBD1. J lost 0 bases, V lost 2 bases, and 7 bases had no gene match. Per germline, CDR1 MNHNS and CDR2 SASEGT. This CDR3 spans 17 amino acids.

The chain joins TRBV4-1 to TRBJ2-1, with D perhaps TRBD1 (6 bases). Deletions cut 0 bases from V and 8 bases from J, with 14 bases between. Per the germline V gene, CDR1 is MGHRA and CDR2 is YSYEKL. The CDR3 has 15 residues. CDR3 coding DNA: TGCGCCAGCAGCCAAGAGGGTACAGGGTGGGATGAGCAGTTCTTC. Protein product: CASSQEGTGWDEQFF.

The chain is built from TRBV7-3 and TRBJ2-1; D possibly corresponds to TRBD2 (5 bases). This CDR3 is 15 amino acids long. Germline V gene data show CDR1 as SGHTA and CDR2 as FQGTGA. The germline V and J ends were trimmed by 2 bases and 2 bases, with 10 bases remaining between them. The CDR3 coding sequence is TGTGCCAGCAGCTTACGGGGTAATACCTACAATGAGCAGTTCTTC. Translating gives CASSLRGNTYNEQFF.

The chain has TRBV10-2 and TRBJ2-1; 10 bases are a match to TRBD2. Germline CDR1 and CDR2: WSHSY and SAAADI. This CDR3 has 17 residues. The J segment lost 2 bases and the V segment lost 4 bases, leaving 8 bases of the junction unmatched. The CDR3, as DNA: TGCGCCAGCAGTGGGACTAGCGGCACCAAAGCCTACAATGAGCAGTTCTTC. Protein sequence: CASSGTSGTKAYNEQFF.

The chain employs TRBV7-9 and TRBJ2-1; 10 positions agree with TRBD2. V gave up 4 bases and J gave up 5 bases; unmatched junction bases: 5. The CDR3 has 15 amino acids. Germline V gene lookup returns CDR1 SEHNR and CDR2 FQNEAQ (reference sequence). The CDR3, as DNA: TGTGCCAGCAGCTATAGGACTAGCGGACACAATGAGCAGTTCTTC. Translating it yields CASSYRTSGHNEQFF.

This clone was recorded once. This chain joins TRBV30 and TRBJ2-7; weak D call: TRBD2 (5 bases). Germline loops: CDR1 GTSNPN, CDR2 SVGIG (reference sequence). The CDR3 runs 13 residues. V was cut by 0 bases and J by 1 base, with 7 bases left in between. CDR3 in amino acids: CAWSVGGSYEQYF. CDR3 DNA: TGTGCCTGGAGTGTCGGAGGATCCTACGAGCAGTACTTC.

The chain links TRBV5-1 to TRBJ2-7; D might be TRBD2 (5 bases). This CDR3 is 13 amino acids long. V was cut by 0 bases and J by 4 bases, with 8 bases left in between. Germline CDR1 SGHRS, CDR2 YFSETQ. The CDR3 here is CASSLVGGYEQYF. The DNA for the CDR3 is TGCGCCAGCAGCTTGGTGGGCGGGTACGAGCAGTACTTC. The variable domain in full, completed from reference TRBV5-1 and TRBJ2-7, reads KAGVTQTPRYLIKTRGQQVTLSCSPISGHRSVSWYQQTPGQGLQFLFEYFSETQRNKGNFPGRFSGRQFSNSRSEMNVSTLELGDSALYLCASSLVGGYEQYFGPGTRLTVT.

The V gene is TRBV7-3, the J gene TRBJ2-5; TRBD2 agrees at 12 bases. The CDR3 extends over 15 amino acids. V dropped 5 bases and J dropped 5; count of bases not matched to a gene: 6. CDR1 and CDR2 (germline): SGHTA, FQGTGA. The CDR3 spells CASSRLAGAPETQYF. The CDR3 DNA reads as TGTGCCAGCAGCAGACTAGCGGGGGCCCCGGAGACCCAGTACTTC.

The rearrangement joins TRBV5-1 to TRBJ2-5; 14 bases are shared with TRBD2. V dropped 4 bases and J dropped 5; count of bases not matched to a gene: 7. The CDR3 runs 16 residues. Germline CDR1 SGHRS, CDR2 YFSETQ. CDR3 residues: CASSIGLAGGVETQYF. As DNA, the CDR3 is TGCGCCAGCAGCATTGGACTAGCGGGAGGTGTGGAGACCCAGTACTTC.

This clone was seen once. This chain joins TRBV11-3 and TRBJ2-2, with 7 bases lining up with TRBD1. The junction had 9 bases not matched to a gene; V was cut back by 1 base and J by 1 base. Germline assignment: CDR1 SGHNT and CDR2 YENEEA. The CDR3 covers 18 residues. Here the CDR3 DNA reads TGTGCCAGCAGCTTAGCGGGCCAGGGGGTTGAGAACACCGGGGAGCTGTTTTTT. Its protein product is CASSLAGQGVENTGELFF.

This clone was detected a few times. V and J are TRBV7-3 and TRBJ2-1; 7 nucleotides line up with TRBD1. Germline V gives CDR1 SGHTA, CDR2 FQGTGA. Unmatched junction bases numbered 2, after V lost 3 bases and J lost 6 bases. The CDR3 is 13 amino acids. The CDR3 sequence: CASSFGTANEQFF. The CDR3 bases are TGTGCCAGCAGCTTCGGGACAGCCAATGAGCAGTTCTTC.

This rearrangement joins TRBV5-1 to TRBJ1-4, with D possibly TRBD1 on 5 matching bases. CDR3 size: 14 residues. Trimming cost V 4 bases and J 2 bases, with 9 bases left between them. Germline V gene lookup returns CDR1 SGHRS and CDR2 YFSETQ. CDR3 region: CASSPGWTNEKLFF. DNA of the CDR3: TGCGCCAGCAGCCCAGGGTGGACTAATGAAAAACTGTTTTTT.

This clone has only a few counts. The chain couples TRBV12-5 to TRBJ1-4; 8 positions agree with TRBD1. Germline V gene sequence: CDR1 LGHNT, CDR2 FRNRAP. V lost 3 bases to trimming and J lost 3 bases; unmatched junction nucleotides: 9. CDR3 size: 17 residues. The CDR3 bases are TGTGCTAGTGGTTTCTCCCTCGACAGGGGTTCTAATGAAAAACTGTTTTTT. Translated, it gives CASGFSLDRGSNEKLFF.

A single count supports this clone. This rearrangement joins TRBV6-2 or TRBV6-3 to TRBJ2-1, with a tentative D call TRBD2 (7 bases). The CDR3 consists of 15 residues. From germline, CDR1 is MNHEY and CDR2 SVGEGT. V was pared by 2 bases and J by 2 bases, with 10 bases between. CDR3 coding DNA: TGTGCCAGCAGTTACCCGGGGGGCCCCTACAATGAGCAGTTCTTC. It specifies CASSYPGGPYNEQFF.

The chain carries TRBV3-1 (or the pseudogene TRBV3-2) and TRBJ2-3; 8 bases map to TRBD2. There are 16 residues in the CDR3. Germline assignment: CDR1 LGHDT and CDR2 YNNKEL (reference sequence). After removal of 2 bases from V and 2 bases from J, the junction contained 6 bases not matched to a gene. The CDR3 DNA sequence: TGTGCCAGCAGCCAATATGCGGGGGGACCCACAGATACGCAGTATTTT. Translated, it gives CASSQYAGGPTDTQYF.

In DNA form, the CDR3 reads TGTGCCAGCAGTCTCCAGGCAAGCAATCAGCCCCAGCATTTT. Its translation is CASSLQASNQPQHF. This sequence joins TRBV27 and TRBJ1-5; no firm D call. The germline gives CDR1 MNHEY, CDR2 SMNVEV (reference sequence). V was clipped by 5 bases and J by 1 base, with 9 bases between them. The CDR3 runs to 14 residues.

The chain carries TRBV5-1 and TRBJ2-2; the D is unclear. The CDR3 totals 15 residues. Germline V gene sequence: CDR1 SGHRS, CDR2 YFSETQ. V shed 0 bases and J shed 7 bases, with 13 bases lying between them. The CDR3 DNA reads as TGCGCCAGCAGCTTGGAACAGAAGCACGACGGGGAGCTGTTTTTT. Encoded protein: CASSLEQKHDGELFF. The variable domain in full, with the rest retrieved from reference TRBV5-1 and TRBJ2-2, is KAGVTQTPRYLIKTRGQQVTLSCSPISGHRSVSWYQQTPGQGLQFLFEYFSETQRNKGNFPGRFSGRQFSNSRSEMNVSTLELGDSALYLCASSLEQKHDGELFFGEGSRLTVL.

This chain uses TRBV10-3 with TRBJ1-2; 9 nucleotides agree with TRBD1. This CDR3 is 15 amino acids long. Per the germline V gene, CDR1 is ENHRY and CDR2 is SYGVKD. V dropped 0 bases and J dropped 6; count of bases not matched to a gene: 5. CDR3 loop: CAISESRDRVDGYTF. Here the CDR3 DNA reads TGTGCCATCAGTGAGTCTCGGGACAGGGTTGATGGCTACACCTTC.